This passage covers 13 T cell receptor beta chains from one sample sequenced in a study of regulatory T cells in long-lasting Graves disease. Sample time point: newly diagnosed GD, antithyroid drugs for less than 3 months. The TCR library was prepared using RNA isolated from PBMCs. Arm-PCR of CDR3 regions and iRepertoire HTBI primers were used to build TCR beta libraries. MiXCR, applied by TCRdb to the multiplex PCR reads, yields one record per CDR3 protein. This sample has a few hundred thousand distinct CDR3 sequences, with about 10% found just once. In addition, the sample was reused for a study of T cells in Graves' hyperthyroidism and ophthalmopathy.

Here the sequenced sample was peripheral blood mononuclear cells (PBMCs), taken at new diagnosis, from a patient treated with antithyroid drugs. These receptors all come from a woman aged 18-29 years with Graves disease.

The table lists this clonotype with many counts. This chain links TRBV7-6 with TRBJ2-1; D possibly uses TRBD1 or TRBD2 (7 bases each). Germline CDR1 and CDR2: SGHVS and FNYEAQ. The CDR3 runs 16 residues. The germline V and J ends were trimmed by 5 bases and 12 bases, with 26 bases remaining between them. CDR3 DNA sequence: TGTGCCAGCAGCCAGGGGGGGGGACTATCGGGTGCCTCGCAGTTCTTC. Its protein is CASSQGGGLSGASQFF. The entire variable domain, with the rest obtained from reference TRBV7-6 and TRBJ2-1, is as follows: GAGVSQSPRYKVTKRGQDVALRCDPISGHVSLYWYRQALGQGPEFLTYFNYEAQQDKSGLPNDRFSAERPEGSISTLTIQRTEQRDSAMYRCASSQGGGLSGASQFFGPGTRLTVL.

This clonotype was recorded at least ten times. The genes are TRBV20-1 and TRBJ1-2, with D uncertain. V was pared by 6 bases and J by 1 base, with 15 bases between. Germline lookup yields CDR1 DFQATT and CDR2 SNEGSKA (reference sequence). The CDR3 sequence is 14 residues long. The CDR3 sequence is CSAKVTTDNYGYTF. Here the CDR3 DNA reads TGCAGTGCGAAGGTGACTACTGATAACTATGGCTACACCTTC.

The J gene is TRBJ2-5, the V gene TRBV9, with TRBD2 matching 9 bases. Germline CDR1 and CDR2: SGDLS and YYNGEE. The CDR3 contains 16 residues. The ends lost 2 bases at V and 2 bases at J; junction bases unmatched: 7. The CDR3 spells CASSVRAGGLQETQYF. CDR3 nucleotides: TGTGCCAGCAGCGTCCGAGCGGGGGGCCTACAAGAGACCCAGTACTTC. Drawing the rest from reference TRBV9 and TRBJ2-5, the complete variable domain is DSGVTQTPKHLITATGQRVTLRCSPRSGDLSVYWYQQSLDQGLQFLIQYYNGEERAKGNILERFSAQQFPDLHSELNLSSLELGDSALYFCASSVRAGGLQETQYFGPGTRLLVL.

This clonotype has ten or more counts. The CDR3 region has the DNA TGTGCCAGCACTTCGGGGGGGGAAAGATTGGTGAACACTGAAGCTTTCTTT. Translating gives CASTSGGERLVNTEAFF. The V and J genes are TRBV3-1 and TRBJ1-1, with D maybe TRBD1 (5 bases). CDR1 LGHDT and CDR2 YNNKEL come from the germline V gene (reference sequence). The V gene lost 7 bases and the J gene lost 0 bases, with 21 bases spanning the gap. This CDR3 has 17 residues. Full variable domain (remainder filled in from reference TRBV3-1 and TRBJ1-1): DTAVSQTPKYLVTQMGNDKSIKCEQNLGHDTMYWYKQDSKKFLKIMFSYNNKELIINETVPNRFSPKSPDKAHLNLHINSLELGDSAVYFCASTSGGERLVNTEAFFGQGTRLTVV.

This clonotype was seen only a few times. This rearrangement joins TRBV14 to TRBJ2-2; D is ambiguous. The CDR3 totals 13 residues. V was clipped by 6 bases and J by 7 bases, with 12 bases between them. The germline CDR1 and CDR2 sequences are SGHDN and FVKESK. The CDR3 loop reads CASRPLIYGELFF. The CDR3, as DNA: TGTGCCAGCAGACCACTTATATACGGGGAGCTGTTTTTT.

This clonotype was counted a few times. This chain connects TRBV7-3 to TRBJ1-1; D unclear. CDR1 is SGHTA, CDR2 FQGTGA, per germline. V was pared by 2 bases and J by 4 bases, with 8 bases between. The CDR3 has 13 residues. CDR3 sequence reads: CASSLYSGTEAFF. CDR3 DNA: TGTGCCAGCAGCTTATATAGCGGCACTGAAGCTTTCTTT. Using reference TRBV7-3 and TRBJ1-1 for the parts outside the CDR3, the full variable domain is GAGVSQTPSNKVTEKGKYVELRCDPISGHTALYWYRQSLGQGPEFLIYFQGTGAADDSGLPNDRFFAVRPEGSVSTLKIQRTERGDSAVYLCASSLYSGTEAFFGQGTRLTVV.

This sequence joins TRBV15 and TRBJ2-7, with 10 positions matching TRBD2. The CDR3 has 17 residues. J was trimmed by 4 bases and V by 0 bases; bases with no gene match: 9. The germline CDR1 and CDR2 sequences are LNHNV and YYDKDF (reference sequence). The CDR3 region has the DNA TGTGCCACCAGCAGAGATCCAGGGACTAGCGTACCTTACGAGCAGTACTTC. This codes for CATSRDPGTSVPYEQYF.

This clonotype was found many times. The rearrangement joins TRBV4-3 to TRBJ2-2; D gene ambiguous. Deletions cut 0 bases from V and 7 bases from J, with 21 bases between. The CDR3 sequence is 18 residues long. Germline V gene data show CDR1 as LGHNA and CDR2 as YSLEER. CDR3 residues: CASSQDPVAGPLLGELFF. The CDR3 bases are TGCGCCAGCAGCCAAGACCCAGTGGCTGGGCCGCTCCTCGGGGAGCTGTTTTTT.

This clonotype was counted many times. The chain links TRBV9 to TRBJ1-2; D is possibly TRBD1 (5 bases). V was shortened by 7 bases and J by 8 bases, with 21 bases between the two germline ends. The CDR3 has 14 amino acids. CDR1 SGDLS and CDR2 YYNGEE come from the germline V gene. The CDR3 protein is CASGPRWVRDGYTF. In DNA, the CDR3 is TGTGCCAGCGGCCCCCGATGGGTAAGGGACGGCTACACCTTC.

This clonotype showed up just a few times. The J gene is TRBJ2-2, the V gene TRBV27, with a possible D match to TRBD2 (6 bases). V was clipped by 7 bases and J by 5 bases, with 17 bases between them. The CDR3 loop spans 15 amino acids. Germline CDR1 reads MNHEY; CDR2 reads SMNVEV (reference sequence). The CDR3 reads CASTPLPGGTGELFF. The CDR3 DNA reads TGTGCCAGCACCCCCCTTCCTGGGGGGACCGGGGAGCTGTTTTTT.

The chain employs TRBV20-1 and TRBJ1-6; maybe TRBD1 (6 bases). V was cut by 3 bases and J by 10 bases, with 19 bases left in between. In germline, CDR1 is DFQATT, CDR2 SNEGSKA (reference sequence). CDR3 length: 15 amino acids. In DNA form, the CDR3 reads TGCAGTGCTAGGAGTGGCTACAGGGCTTGGTCACCCCTCCACTTT. Its protein is CSARSGYRAWSPLHF.

This clonotype was seen ten or more times. CDR3 DNA: TGTGCCAGCAGCCAGAGGGGGATTGCAGGATTAACTAATGAAAAACTGTTTTTT. This encodes CASSQRGIAGLTNEKLFF. V usage is TRBV3-1 and J usage is TRBJ1-4; D perhaps matches TRBD1 (6 bases). The CDR3 runs to 18 residues. Germline values: CDR1 LGHDT, CDR2 YNNKEL (reference sequence). V was clipped by 3 bases and J by 1 base, with 18 bases between them. The entire variable domain, with the rest obtained from reference TRBV3-1 and TRBJ1-4, is as follows: DTAVSQTPKYLVTQMGNDKSIKCEQNLGHDTMYWYKQDSKKFLKIMFSYNNKELIINETVPNRFSPKSPDKAHLNLHINSLELGDSAVYFCASSQRGIAGLTNEKLFFGSGTQLSVL.

The sample holds many counts of this clonotype. The chain links TRBV4-1 to TRBJ2-2; D unresolved. V was pared by 0 bases and J by 0 bases, with 8 bases between. The CDR3 totals 16 residues. CDR1 is MGHRA and CDR2 is YSYEKL in the germline V gene. CDR3 protein: CASSQDNFANTGELFF. The CDR3 region has the DNA TGCGCCAGCAGCCAAGATAACTTCGCGAACACCGGGGAGCTGTTTTTT.